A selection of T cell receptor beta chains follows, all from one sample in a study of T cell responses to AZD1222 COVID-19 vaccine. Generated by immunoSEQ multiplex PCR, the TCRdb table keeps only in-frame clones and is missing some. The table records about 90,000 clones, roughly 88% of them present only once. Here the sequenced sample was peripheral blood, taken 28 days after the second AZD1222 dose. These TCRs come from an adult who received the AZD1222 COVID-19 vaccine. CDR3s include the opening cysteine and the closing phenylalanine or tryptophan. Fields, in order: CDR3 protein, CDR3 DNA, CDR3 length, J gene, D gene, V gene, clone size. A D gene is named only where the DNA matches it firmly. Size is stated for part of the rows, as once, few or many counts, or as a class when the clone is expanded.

CASSDRFREGANVLTF,TGTGCCAGCAGTGACCGTTTCAGGGAGGGGGCCAACGTCCTGACTTTC,16,TRBJ2-6,.,TRBV27,.
CASSQAGGGGNIQYF,TGCGCCAGCAGCCAAGCGGGCGGGGGAGGAAACATTCAGTACTTC,15,TRBJ2-4,TRBD2,TRBV4-3,.
CASSPGTGYEQYF,TGTGCCAGCAGTCCCGGGACAGGCTACGAGCAGTACTTC,13,TRBJ2-7,TRBD1,TRBV27,.
CASSVSSRGHSNQPQHF,TGTGCCAGCAGCGTATCCAGCAGGGGGCATAGCAATCAGCCCCAGCATTTT,17,TRBJ1-5,TRBD1,TRBV2,.
CASSLQRADTQYF,TGTGCCAGCAGTTTACAGCGGGCAGATACGCAGTATTTT,13,TRBJ2-3,.,TRBV27,.
CSVVPAARGTDTQYF,TGCAGCGTTGTACCGGCAGCCAGAGGCACAGATACGCAGTATTTT,15,TRBJ2-3,.,TRBV29-1,.
CASSQDRGTVYEQYF,TGCGCCAGCAGCCAAGATCGGGGGACAGTCTACGAGCAGTACTTC,15,TRBJ2-7,.,TRBV4-1,.
CASSYNDYYEQYF,TGTGCCAGCAGTTACAACGACTACTACGAGCAGTACTTC,13,TRBJ2-7,.,TRBV6-5,few
CASSQDFSTRDRVPYEQYF,TGTGCCAGCAGCCAAGACTTTTCTACCCGGGACAGGGTCCCCTACGAGCAGTACTTC,19,TRBJ2-7,TRBD1,TRBV3-1/TRBV3-2,.
CASSLAGPDQPQHF,TGCGCCAGCAGCTTGGCTGGGCCGGATCAGCCCCAGCATTTT,14,TRBJ1-5,.,TRBV5-1,.
CASSLAQGTFF,TGTGCCAGCAGTTTAGCACAGGGCACTTTCTTC,11,TRBJ1-2,.,TRBV28,.
CASSRPANRGVNSPLHF,TGTGCCAGCAGCCGACCCGCGAATCGAGGGGTTAATTCACCCCTCCACTTT,17,TRBJ1-6,.,TRBV7-8,.
CASSLGSQPYNSPLHF,TGTGCCAGCAGCTTGGGGAGCCAGCCCTATAATTCACCCCTCCACTTT,16,TRBJ1-6,.,TRBV5-6,.
CASSSGRYEQFF,TGTGCCAGCAGCAGTGGCCGTTATGAGCAGTTCTTC,12,TRBJ2-1,.,TRBV7-2,.
CASSLGRTPNEQFF,TGTGCCAGCAGCCTGGGGAGGACCCCCAATGAGCAGTTCTTC,14,TRBJ2-1,.,TRBV7-2,.
CASSRTGRRGYTF,TGTGCCAGCAGCCGGACAGGGCGGCGTGGCTACACCTTC,13,TRBJ1-2,TRBD1,TRBV6-6,.